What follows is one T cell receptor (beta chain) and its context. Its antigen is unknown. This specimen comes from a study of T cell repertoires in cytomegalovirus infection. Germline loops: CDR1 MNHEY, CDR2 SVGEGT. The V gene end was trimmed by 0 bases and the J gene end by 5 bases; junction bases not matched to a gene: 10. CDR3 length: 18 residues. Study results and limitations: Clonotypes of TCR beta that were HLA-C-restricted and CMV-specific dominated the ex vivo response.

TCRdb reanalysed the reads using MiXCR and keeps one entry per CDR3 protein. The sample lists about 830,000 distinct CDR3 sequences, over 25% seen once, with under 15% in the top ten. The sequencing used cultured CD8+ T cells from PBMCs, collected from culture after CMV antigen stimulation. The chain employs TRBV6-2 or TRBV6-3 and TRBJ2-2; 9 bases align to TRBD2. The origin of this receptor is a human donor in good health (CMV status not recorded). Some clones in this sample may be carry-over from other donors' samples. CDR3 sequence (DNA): TGTGCCAGCAGTTACTCATCGCTAGCGGGGTCTAGGACCGGGGAGCTGTTTTTT. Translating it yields CASSYSSLAGSRTGELFF.